The clone carrying this TCR beta chain was seen just once. Its target is unknown. The data are from a study of shared clonotypes between healthy human individuals. Study outcomes and limitations: Sequencing depth was predicted to influence how clonotypes are shared among donors.

Germline V gene data show CDR1 as SGDLS and CDR2 as YYNGEE. The CDR3 spans 14 residues. V was clipped by 6 bases and J by 3 bases, with 12 bases between them. Libraries were prepared by immunoSEQ multiplex PCR; TCRdb keeps only in-frame clonotypes and omits some of them. Altogether about 1.5 million clones are present, 95% to 97% being singletons, with the ten largest covering more than 0.9%. The source material was naive CD4+ T cells sorted from blood. Indicated subset: CD45RA+ positively selected. This sequence originates from a man younger than 40 in good health. This rearrangement joins TRBV9 to TRBJ2-2, with D perhaps matching TRBD2 (5 bases). This chain's CDR3 is CASKAGLHTGELFF. CDR3 nucleotides: TGTGCCAGCAAAGCCGGACTCCACACCGGGGAGCTGTTTTTT.